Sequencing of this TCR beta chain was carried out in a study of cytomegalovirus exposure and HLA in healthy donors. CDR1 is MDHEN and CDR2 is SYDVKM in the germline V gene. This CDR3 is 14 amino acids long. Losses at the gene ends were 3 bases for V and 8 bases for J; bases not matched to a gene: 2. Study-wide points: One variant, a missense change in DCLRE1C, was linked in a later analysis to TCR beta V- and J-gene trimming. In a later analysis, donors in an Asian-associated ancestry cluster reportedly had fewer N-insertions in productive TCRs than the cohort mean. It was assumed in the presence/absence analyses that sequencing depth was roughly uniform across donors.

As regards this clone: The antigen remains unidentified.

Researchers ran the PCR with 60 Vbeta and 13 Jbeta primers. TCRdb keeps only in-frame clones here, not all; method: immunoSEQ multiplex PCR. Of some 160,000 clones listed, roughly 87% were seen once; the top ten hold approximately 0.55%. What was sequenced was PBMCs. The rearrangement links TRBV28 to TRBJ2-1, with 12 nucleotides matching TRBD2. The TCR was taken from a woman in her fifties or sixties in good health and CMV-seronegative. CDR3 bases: TGTGCCAGCAGTTTGACTAGCGGGAGCCATGAGCAGTTCTTC. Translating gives CASSLTSGSHEQFF.